The clone carrying this TCR beta chain was counted only a few times. The data stem from a study of molecular identifiers for immune sequencing clone quantification. The V gene's germline CDR1 is SGHVS and CDR2 FQNEAQ. Trimming pared 4 bases from V and 5 bases from J, leaving 5 bases between. CDR3 length: 11 amino acids. TCRdb re-derived calls from the PCR reads in MiXCR, one entry per CDR3 protein. The sample holds approximately 97,000 distinct CDR3 sequences, about 35% seen once. This TCR came from a human donor in good health. Some libraries in this study had Jurkat cell RNA spiked in. The chain joins TRBV7-8 to TRBJ2-5; D might be TRBD2 (5 bases). What was sequenced was naive CD8+ T cells from blood, with Jurkat cell RNA spiked in. As to subset: FACS-sorted CD8+CD4-CCR7+CD45RA+ naive T cells. CDR3 nucleotides: TGTGCCAGCAGCTGGGAGGAGACCCAGTACTTC. It yields the protein CASSWEETQYF.